The 15 T cell receptor beta chains reported below all come from one sample, sequenced in a study of molecular identifiers for immune sequencing clone quantification. TCRdb ran MiXCR on the PCR reads and lists one entry per CDR3 protein. The sample consists of about 510,000 distinct CDR3 sequences, about 22% of them appearing once. The sample was naive CD8+ T cells from blood, with Jurkat cell RNA spiked in. The subset is: FACS-sorted CD8+CD4-CCR7+CD45RA+ naive T cells. These receptors all stem from a human donor in good health. Some libraries in this study had Jurkat cell RNA spiked in.

Many counts were recorded for this clonotype. The chain has TRBV12-3 or TRBV12-4 and TRBJ2-7; 7 nucleotides align to TRBD1. With V trimmed by 6 bases and J by 3 bases, 2 bases remained unmatched. The CDR3 runs 12 residues. The CDR3 region is CASSRDSYEQYF. Here the CDR3 DNA reads TGTGCCAGCAGCCGGGACAGCTACGAGCAGTACTTC.

This clonotype was seen repeatedly, ten times or more. The gene calls are TRBV27 and TRBJ2-4; 8 nucleotides match TRBD1. CDR1 MNHEY and CDR2 SMNVEV come from the germline V gene (reference sequence). V lost 4 bases and J lost 1; bases outside the gene matches: 6. This CDR3 is 16 amino acids long. CDR3 residues: CASSWTGSNAKNIQYF. For the CDR3, the DNA is TGTGCCAGCAGTTGGACAGGGAGTAATGCCAAAAACATTCAGTACTTC.

This clonotype was recorded many times. Sequence at one end of the junction differs from germline and may be a read error. The V gene is TRBV28, the J gene TRBJ2-3; TRBD1 matches 7 bases. The germline CDR1 and CDR2 sequences are MDHEN and SYDVKM. CDR3 length: 10 residues. The CDR3 nucleotides are TGTGCCAGCAGTTCGTCCGGGACAGACTTT. It yields the protein CASSSSGTDF.

The table lists this clonotype with many counts. This chain uses TRBV2 with TRBJ1-1; TRBD1 agrees at 9 bases. The CDR3 is made up of 14 amino acids. The V gene end was trimmed by 9 bases and the J gene end by 5 bases; junction bases not matched to a gene: 10. Germline loops: CDR1 SNHLY, CDR2 FYNNEI. Written as DNA, the CDR3 is TGTGCCAGTCAGTTGGGACAGGGACGAACTGAAGCTTTCTTT. Its protein product is CASQLGQGRTEAFF. Variable domain in full (rest from reference TRBV2 and TRBJ1-1): EPEVTQTPSHQVTQMGQEVILRCVPISNHLYFYWYRQILGQKVEFLVSFYNNEISEKSEIFDDQFSVERPDGSNFTLKIRSTKLEDSAMYFCASQLGQGRTEAFFGQGTRLTVV.

This clonotype was seen repeatedly, ten times or more. This sequence joins TRBV9 and TRBJ1-1; weak D call: TRBD1 (6 bases). V was cut by 5 bases and J by 0 bases, with 14 bases left in between. The V gene's germline CDR1 is SGDLS and CDR2 YYNGEE. This CDR3 has 15 amino acids. The CDR3 coding sequence is TGTGCCAGCAGTGCACACAGGGATATGAACACTGAAGCTTTCTTT. Translation: CASSAHRDMNTEAFF.

Of note for this clonotype: A read error may explain this, as a much larger clone is one base away. This chain connects TRBV5-6 to TRBJ2-7; D may be TRBD1 (5 bases). Germline CDR1 SGHDT, CDR2 YYEEEE. This CDR3 has 15 amino acids. The CDR3 region is CASGLWGSSSYEQYF. The CDR3, as DNA: TGTGCCAGCGGCTTGTGGGGCAGCAGTTCCTACGAGCAGTACTTC.

This clonotype has at least ten counts. The chain carries TRBV6-5 and TRBJ2-7; no firm D call. Germline V gene lookup returns CDR1 MNHEY and CDR2 SVGAGI. With 3 bases removed from V and 4 bases from J, the gap between germline ends came to 10 bases. The CDR3 is 13 amino acids. Here the CDR3 DNA reads TGTGCCAGCAGTTATTCTAGGGTTTACGAGCAGTACTTC. This gives the protein CASSYSRVYEQYF.

J is TRBJ2-1 and V is TRBV6-6; 8 nucleotides align to TRBD1. J gave up 6 bases and V 3 bases, and 13 bases lay outside the gene matches. Germline V gene sequence: CDR1 MNHNY, CDR2 SVGAGI (reference sequence). There are 17 residues in the CDR3. CDR3 sequence (DNA): TGTGCCAGCAGTTATACGACGGGACAGGTTCTTGGCAATGAGCAGTTCTTC. Its protein product is CASSYTTGQVLGNEQFF.

A word on this clonotype: This may stem from a read error, because a much larger clone lies one nucleotide away. CDR3: CAGSLIGTGSYEQYF. CDR3 bases: TGCGCCGGCAGCTTGATCGGGACAGGCTCCTACGAGCAGTACTTC. The chain carries TRBV5-1 and TRBJ2-7; TRBD1 agrees at 8 bases. Germline loops: CDR1 SGHRS, CDR2 YFSETQ. This CDR3 has 15 residues.

This clonotype was counted many times. The genes are TRBV7-9 and TRBJ2-7, with 11 bases identical to TRBD1. The V and J ends lost 4 bases and 6 bases, in that order; junction bases with no gene match: 8. In germline, CDR1 is SEHNR, CDR2 FQNEAQ (reference sequence). The CDR3 extends over 15 amino acids. The CDR3 nucleotides read TGTGCCAGCAGCTACCCGGGACAGGGGGTCGGCGAGCAGTACTTC. Translation gives CASSYPGQGVGEQYF.

The V call is TRBV5-1, the J call TRBJ1-1; a possible D gene is TRBD1 (6 bases). CDR1 is SGHRS and CDR2 is YFSETQ in the germline V gene. The V end lost 3 bases, the J end lost 8 bases, and 14 bases lay between the germline ends. The CDR3 sequence is 13 residues long. The CDR3 nucleotides read TGCGCCAGCAGCTGGACCCACGGGACAGAAGCTTTCTTT. Protein: CASSWTHGTEAFF.

This chain joins TRBV20-1 and TRBJ1-1; D ambiguous. Trimming left V 6 bases short and J 2 bases short, with 16 bases between. CDR3 length: 14 amino acids. Germline CDR1 is DFQATT and CDR2 is SNEGSKA (reference sequence). In nucleotides, the CDR3 is TGCAGTGCGTACCCGAGTAGGATTAACACTGAAGCTTTCTTT. This sequence encodes CSAYPSRINTEAFF.

This clonotype showed up many times. The genes are TRBV3-1 and TRBJ1-1; D not certain. V lost 4 bases, J lost 4 bases, and 10 bases lay in between. This CDR3 spans 13 amino acids. From germline, CDR1 is LGHDT and CDR2 YNNKEL (reference sequence). CDR3 protein: CASSPYHGTEAFF. The CDR3 DNA sequence: TGTGCCAGCAGCCCCTACCATGGCACTGAAGCTTTCTTT. Looking up the rest from reference TRBV3-1 and TRBJ1-1 gives the full variable domain: DTAVSQTPKYLVTQMGNDKSIKCEQNLGHDTMYWYKQDSKKFLKIMFSYNNKELIINETVPNRFSPKSPDKAHLNLHINSLELGDSAVYFCASSPYHGTEAFFGQGTRLTVV.

As concerns this clonotype: Just one base apart from a much larger clone, this may be a read error. This chain's CDR3 is CASSQYTGELYEQCF. In DNA, the CDR3 is TGTGCCAGCAGCCAATATACAGGGGAACTGTACGAGCAGTGCTTC. This chain uses TRBV14 with TRBJ2-7; 7 bases fit TRBD1. CDR3 length equals 15 residues. The germline CDR1 and CDR2 sequences are SGHDN and FVKESK. Filled out from reference TRBV14 and TRBJ2-7, the complete variable domain reads EAGVTQFPSHSVIEKGQTVTLRCDPISGHDNLYWYRRVMGKEIKFLLHFVKESKQDESGMPNNRFLAERTGGTYSTLKVQPAELEDSGVYFCASSQYTGELYEQCFGPGTRLTVT.

Concerning this clonotype: A much larger clone is a single base away; this may be a read error. The chain recombines TRBV6-2 or TRBV6-3 with TRBJ2-7; 8 bases are shared with TRBD1. CDR3 length: 17 residues. CDR1 and CDR2 from the germline V gene are MNHEY and SVGEGT. In DNA form, the CDR3 reads TGTGCCAGCAGTTCCCCGGGGTCAAGGACAGGGTCGTACGAGCAGGACTTC. This translates into CASSSPGSRTGSYEQDF.